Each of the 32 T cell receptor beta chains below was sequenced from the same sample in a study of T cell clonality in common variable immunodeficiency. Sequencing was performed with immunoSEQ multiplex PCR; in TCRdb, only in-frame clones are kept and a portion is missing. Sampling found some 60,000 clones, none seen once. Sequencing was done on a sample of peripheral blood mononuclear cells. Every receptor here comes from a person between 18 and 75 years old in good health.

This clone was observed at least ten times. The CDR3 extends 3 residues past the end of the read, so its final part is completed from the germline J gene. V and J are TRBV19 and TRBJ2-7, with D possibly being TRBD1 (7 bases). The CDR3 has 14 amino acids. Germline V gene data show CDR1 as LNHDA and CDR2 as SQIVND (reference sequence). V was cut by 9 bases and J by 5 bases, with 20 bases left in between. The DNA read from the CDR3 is TGTGCCAGCGTTCGTGGAGGGGGCATGAACGAG. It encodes CASVRGGGMNE. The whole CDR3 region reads CASVRGGGMNEQYF.

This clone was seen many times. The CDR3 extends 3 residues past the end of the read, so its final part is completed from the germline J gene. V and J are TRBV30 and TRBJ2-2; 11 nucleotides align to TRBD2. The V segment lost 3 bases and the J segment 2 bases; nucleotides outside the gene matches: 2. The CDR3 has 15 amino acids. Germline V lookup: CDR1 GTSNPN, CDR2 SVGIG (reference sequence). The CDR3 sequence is CAWRGTSGNTGELFF. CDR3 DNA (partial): TGTGCCTGGAGGGGGACTAGCGGAAACACCGGGGAG. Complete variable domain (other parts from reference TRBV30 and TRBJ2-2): SQTIHQWPATLVQPVGSPLSLECTVEGTSNPNLYWYRQAAGRGLQLLFYSVGIGQISSEVPQNLSASRPQDRQFILSSKKLLLSDSGFYLCAWRGTSGNTGELFFGEGSRLTVL.

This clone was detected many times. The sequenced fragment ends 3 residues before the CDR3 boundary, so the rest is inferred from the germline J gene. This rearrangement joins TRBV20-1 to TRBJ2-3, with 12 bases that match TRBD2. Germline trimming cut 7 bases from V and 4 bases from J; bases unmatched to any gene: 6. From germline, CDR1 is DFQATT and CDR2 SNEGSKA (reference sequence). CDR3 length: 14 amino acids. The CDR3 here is CSVSTSGSADTQYF. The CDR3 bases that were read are TGCAGTGTCTCGACTAGCGGGAGTGCAGATACG.

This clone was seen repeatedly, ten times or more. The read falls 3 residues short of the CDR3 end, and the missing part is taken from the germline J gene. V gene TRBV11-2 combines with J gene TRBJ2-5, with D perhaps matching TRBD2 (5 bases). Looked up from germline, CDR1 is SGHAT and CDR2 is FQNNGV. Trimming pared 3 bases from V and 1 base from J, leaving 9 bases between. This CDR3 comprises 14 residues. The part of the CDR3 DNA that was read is TGTGCCAGCAGCTTTCGGGGTGGCCAAGAGACC. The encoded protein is CASSFRGGQET. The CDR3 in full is CASSFRGGQETQYF. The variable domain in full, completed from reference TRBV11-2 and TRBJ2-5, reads EAGVAQSPRYKIIEKRQSVAFWCNPISGHATLYWYQQILGQGPKLLIQFQNNGVVDDSQLPKDRFSAERLKGVDSTLKIQPAKLEDSAVYLCASSFRGGQETQYFGPGTRLLVL.

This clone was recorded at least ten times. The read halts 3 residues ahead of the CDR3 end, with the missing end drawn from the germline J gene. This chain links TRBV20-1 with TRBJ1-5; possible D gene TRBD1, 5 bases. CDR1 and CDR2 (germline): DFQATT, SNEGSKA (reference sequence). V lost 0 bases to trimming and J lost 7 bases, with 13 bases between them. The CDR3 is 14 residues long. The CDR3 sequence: CSAREARGKQPQHF. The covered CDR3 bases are TGCAGTGCTAGAGAGGCGAGGGGTAAACAGCCC.

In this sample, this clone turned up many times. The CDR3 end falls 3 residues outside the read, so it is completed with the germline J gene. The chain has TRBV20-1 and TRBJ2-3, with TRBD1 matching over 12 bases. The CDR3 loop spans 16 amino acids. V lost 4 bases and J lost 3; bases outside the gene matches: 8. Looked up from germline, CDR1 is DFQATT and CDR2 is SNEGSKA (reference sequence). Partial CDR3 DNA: TGCAGTGCTACGCCGGGACAGGGGGCAAGAACAGATACG. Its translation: CSATPGQGARTDT. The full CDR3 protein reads CSATPGQGARTDTQYF.

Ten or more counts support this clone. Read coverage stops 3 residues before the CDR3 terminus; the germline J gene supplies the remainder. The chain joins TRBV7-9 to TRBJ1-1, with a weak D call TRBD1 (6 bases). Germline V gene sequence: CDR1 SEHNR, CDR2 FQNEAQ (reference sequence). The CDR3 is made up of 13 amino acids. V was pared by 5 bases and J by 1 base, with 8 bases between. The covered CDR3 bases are TGTGCCAGCAGCCGACAGGAGAACACTGAA. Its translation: CASSRQENTE. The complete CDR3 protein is CASSRQENTEAFF.

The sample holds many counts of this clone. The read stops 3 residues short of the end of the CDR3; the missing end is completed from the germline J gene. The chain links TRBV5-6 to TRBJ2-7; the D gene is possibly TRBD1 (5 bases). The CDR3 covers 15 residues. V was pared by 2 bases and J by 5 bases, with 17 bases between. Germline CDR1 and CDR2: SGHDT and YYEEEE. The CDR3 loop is CASSFPDTPPDEQYF. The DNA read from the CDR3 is TGTGCCAGCAGCTTTCCGGACACCCCTCCCGACGAG.

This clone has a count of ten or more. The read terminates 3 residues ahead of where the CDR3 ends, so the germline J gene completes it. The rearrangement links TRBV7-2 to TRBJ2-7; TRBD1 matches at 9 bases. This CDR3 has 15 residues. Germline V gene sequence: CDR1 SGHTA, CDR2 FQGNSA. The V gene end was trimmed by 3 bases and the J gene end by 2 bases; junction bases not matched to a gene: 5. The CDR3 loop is CASSFKRTGAYEQYF. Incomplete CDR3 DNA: TGTGCCAGCAGCTTTAAAAGGACAGGGGCCTACGAG.

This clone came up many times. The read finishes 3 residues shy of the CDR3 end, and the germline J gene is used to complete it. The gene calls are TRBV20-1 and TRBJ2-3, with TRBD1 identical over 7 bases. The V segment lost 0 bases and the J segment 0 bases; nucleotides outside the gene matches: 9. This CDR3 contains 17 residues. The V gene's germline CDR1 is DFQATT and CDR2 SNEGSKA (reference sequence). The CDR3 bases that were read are TGCAGTGCTAGAGATCGAGACAGGGCCTCTAGCACAGATACG. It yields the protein CSARDRDRASSTDT. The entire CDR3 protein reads CSARDRDRASSTDTQYF.

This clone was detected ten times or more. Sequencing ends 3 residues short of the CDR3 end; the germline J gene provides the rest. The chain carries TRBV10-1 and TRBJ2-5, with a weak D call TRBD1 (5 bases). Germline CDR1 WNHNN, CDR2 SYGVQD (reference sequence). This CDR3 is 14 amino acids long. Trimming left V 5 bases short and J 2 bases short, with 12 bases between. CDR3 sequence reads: CASSPGQLQETQYF. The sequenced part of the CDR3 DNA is TGCGCCAGCAGTCCAGGACAACTTCAAGAGACC.

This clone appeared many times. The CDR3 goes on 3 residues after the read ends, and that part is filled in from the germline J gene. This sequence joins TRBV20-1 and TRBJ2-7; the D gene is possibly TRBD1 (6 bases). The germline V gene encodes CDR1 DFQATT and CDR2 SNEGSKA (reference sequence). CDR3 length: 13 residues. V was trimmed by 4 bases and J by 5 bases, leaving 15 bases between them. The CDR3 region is CSATRTGIHEQYF. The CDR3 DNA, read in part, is TGCAGTGCTACCCGAACAGGGATCCACGAG.

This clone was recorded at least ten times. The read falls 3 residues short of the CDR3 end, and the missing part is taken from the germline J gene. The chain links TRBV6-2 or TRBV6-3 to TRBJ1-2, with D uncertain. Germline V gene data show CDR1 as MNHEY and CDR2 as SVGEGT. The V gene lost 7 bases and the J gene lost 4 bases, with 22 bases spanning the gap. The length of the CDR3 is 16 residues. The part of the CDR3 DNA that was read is TGTGCCAGCACGGGGTCTGTCCTCAGAATGGTCTATGGC. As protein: CASTGSVLRMVYG. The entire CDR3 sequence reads CASTGSVLRMVYGYTF.

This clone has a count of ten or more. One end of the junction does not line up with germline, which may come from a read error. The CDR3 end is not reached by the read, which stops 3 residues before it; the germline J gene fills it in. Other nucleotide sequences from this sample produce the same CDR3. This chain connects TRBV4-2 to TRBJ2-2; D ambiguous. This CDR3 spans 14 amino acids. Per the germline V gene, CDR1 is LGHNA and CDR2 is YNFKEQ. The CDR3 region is CASSQDRNTGELFF. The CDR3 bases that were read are TGCGCCAGCAGCCAAGATCGGAACACCGGGGAG.

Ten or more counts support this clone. This CDR3 reads CASSPQGQETQYF. The covered CDR3 bases are TGTGCCAGCAGCCCACAGGGGCAAGAGACC. This chain joins TRBV2 and TRBJ2-5; 7 bases map to TRBD1. The CDR3 end falls 3 residues outside the read, so it is completed with the germline J gene. V was clipped by 6 bases and J by 2 bases; unmatched bases: 3. This CDR3 is 13 amino acids long. Germline CDR1 and CDR2: SNHLY and FYNNEI.

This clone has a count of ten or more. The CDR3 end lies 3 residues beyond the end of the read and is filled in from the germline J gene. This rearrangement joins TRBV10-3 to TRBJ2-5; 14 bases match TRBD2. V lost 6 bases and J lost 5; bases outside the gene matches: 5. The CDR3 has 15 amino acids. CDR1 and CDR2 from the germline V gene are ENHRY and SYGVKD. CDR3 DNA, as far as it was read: TGTGCCATCAGCGAGACTAGCGGGAGGGTGGAGACC. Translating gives CAISETSGRVET. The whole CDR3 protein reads CAISETSGRVETQYF.

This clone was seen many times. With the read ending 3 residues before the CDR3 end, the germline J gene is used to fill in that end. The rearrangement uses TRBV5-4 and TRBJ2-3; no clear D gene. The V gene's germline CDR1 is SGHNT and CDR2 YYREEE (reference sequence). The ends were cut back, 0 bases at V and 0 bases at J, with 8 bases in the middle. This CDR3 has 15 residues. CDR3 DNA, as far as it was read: TGTGCCAGCAGCTTGGGCGACACTAGCACAGATACG. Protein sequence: CASSLGDTSTDT. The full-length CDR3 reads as CASSLGDTSTDTQYF.

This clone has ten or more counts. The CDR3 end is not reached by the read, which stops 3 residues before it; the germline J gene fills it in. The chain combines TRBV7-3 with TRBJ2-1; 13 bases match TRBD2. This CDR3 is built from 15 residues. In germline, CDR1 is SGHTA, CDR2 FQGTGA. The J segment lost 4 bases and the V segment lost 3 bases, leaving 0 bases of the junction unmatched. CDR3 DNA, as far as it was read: TGTGCCAGCAGCTTGACTAGCGGGAGGTACAATGAG. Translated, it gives CASSLTSGRYNE. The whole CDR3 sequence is CASSLTSGRYNEQFF.

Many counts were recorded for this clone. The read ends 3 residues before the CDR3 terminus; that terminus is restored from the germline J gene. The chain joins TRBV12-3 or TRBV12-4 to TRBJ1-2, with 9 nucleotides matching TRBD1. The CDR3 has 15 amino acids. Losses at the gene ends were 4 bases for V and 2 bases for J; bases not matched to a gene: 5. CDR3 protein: CASSSPGQGNYGYTF. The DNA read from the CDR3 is TGTGCCAGCAGTTCGCCGGGACAGGGAAACTATGGC.

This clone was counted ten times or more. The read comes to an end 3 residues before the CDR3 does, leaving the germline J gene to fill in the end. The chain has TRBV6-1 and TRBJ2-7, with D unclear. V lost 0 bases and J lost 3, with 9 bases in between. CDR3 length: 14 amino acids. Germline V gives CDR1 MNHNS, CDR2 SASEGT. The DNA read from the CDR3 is TGTGCCAGCAGTGAAGCAGGCTCCCTCTACGAG. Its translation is CASSEAGSLYE. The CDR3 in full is CASSEAGSLYEQYF.

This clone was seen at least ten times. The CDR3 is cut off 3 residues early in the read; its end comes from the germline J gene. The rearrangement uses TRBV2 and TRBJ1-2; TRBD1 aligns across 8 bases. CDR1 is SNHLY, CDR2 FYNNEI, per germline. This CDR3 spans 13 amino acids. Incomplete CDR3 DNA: TGTGCCAGCAGGGGGACAGGTGTGAGGGGC. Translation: CASRGTGVRG. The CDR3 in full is CASRGTGVRGYTF.

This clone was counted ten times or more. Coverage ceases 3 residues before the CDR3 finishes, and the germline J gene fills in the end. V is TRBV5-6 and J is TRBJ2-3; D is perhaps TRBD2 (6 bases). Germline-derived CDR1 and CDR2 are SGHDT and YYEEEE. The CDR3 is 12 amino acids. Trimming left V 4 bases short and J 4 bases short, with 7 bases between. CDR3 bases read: TGTGCCAGCAGCACGGGGGCAGATACG. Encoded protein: CASSTGADT. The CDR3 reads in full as CASSTGADTQYF.

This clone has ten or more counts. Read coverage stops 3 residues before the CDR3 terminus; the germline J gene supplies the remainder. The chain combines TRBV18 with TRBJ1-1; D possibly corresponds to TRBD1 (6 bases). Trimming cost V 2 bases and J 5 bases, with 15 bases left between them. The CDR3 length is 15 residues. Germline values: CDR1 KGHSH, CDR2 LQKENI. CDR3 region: CASSPERGGSTEAFF. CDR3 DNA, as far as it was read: TGTGCCAGCTCACCAGAGAGGGGGGGCAGTACTGAA.

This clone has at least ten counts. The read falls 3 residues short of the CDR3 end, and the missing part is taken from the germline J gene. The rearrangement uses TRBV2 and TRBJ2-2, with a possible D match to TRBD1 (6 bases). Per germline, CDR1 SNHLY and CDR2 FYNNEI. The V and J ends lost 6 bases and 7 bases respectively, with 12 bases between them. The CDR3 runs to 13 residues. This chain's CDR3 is CASSNRDGGELFF. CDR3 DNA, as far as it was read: TGTGCCAGCAGCAACAGGGACGGCGGGGAG.

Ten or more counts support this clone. The CDR3 bases that were read are TGTGCCAGCTCTCCTGAGACTGGGAACACCGGGGAG. It yields the protein CASSPETGNTGE. The whole CDR3 sequence reads CASSPETGNTGELFF. This chain uses TRBV18 with TRBJ2-2, with D unresolved. The read terminates 3 residues before the CDR3 end, so the remaining end is supplied by the germline J gene. This CDR3 has 15 residues. V was pared by 6 bases and J by 1 base, with 12 bases between. The germline CDR1 and CDR2 sequences are KGHSH and LQKENI.

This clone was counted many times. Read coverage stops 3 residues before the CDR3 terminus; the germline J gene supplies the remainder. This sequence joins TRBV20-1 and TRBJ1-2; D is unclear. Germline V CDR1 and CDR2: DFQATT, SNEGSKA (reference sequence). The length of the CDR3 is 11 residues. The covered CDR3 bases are TGCAGTCCTAAGAGAGCGTTAGGC. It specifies CSPKRALG. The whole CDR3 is CSPKRALGYTF.

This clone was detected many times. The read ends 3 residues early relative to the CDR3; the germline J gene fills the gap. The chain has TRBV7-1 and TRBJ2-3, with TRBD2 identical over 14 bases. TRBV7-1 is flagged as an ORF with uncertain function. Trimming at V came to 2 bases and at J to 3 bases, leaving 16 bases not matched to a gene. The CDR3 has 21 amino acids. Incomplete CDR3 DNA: TGTGCCAGCAGCTCACGAATGGGACTAGCGGGAGTTGAGGGTCTGACAGATACG. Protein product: CASSSRMGLAGVEGLTDT. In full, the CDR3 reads CASSSRMGLAGVEGLTDTQYF.

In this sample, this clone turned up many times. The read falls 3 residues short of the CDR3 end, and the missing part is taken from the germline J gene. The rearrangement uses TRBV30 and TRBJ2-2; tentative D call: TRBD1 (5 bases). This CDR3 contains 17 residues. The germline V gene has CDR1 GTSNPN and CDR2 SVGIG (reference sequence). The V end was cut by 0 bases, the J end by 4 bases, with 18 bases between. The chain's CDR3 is CAWSVTFRAGGTGELFF. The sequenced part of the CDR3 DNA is TGTGCCTGGAGTGTAACTTTCAGGGCCGGTGGCACCGGGGAG.

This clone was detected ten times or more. The sequenced part of the CDR3 DNA is TGTGCCAGCAGGGACCTAAGGAGGGGGCTCAGGAGAGAA. Translating it yields CASRDLRRGLRRE. In full, the CDR3 is CASRDLRRGLRREAFF. The gene calls are TRBV12-3 or TRBV12-4 and TRBJ1-1; the match to TRBD1 covers 7 bases. The read terminates 3 residues ahead of where the CDR3 ends, so the germline J gene completes it. There are 16 residues in the CDR3.

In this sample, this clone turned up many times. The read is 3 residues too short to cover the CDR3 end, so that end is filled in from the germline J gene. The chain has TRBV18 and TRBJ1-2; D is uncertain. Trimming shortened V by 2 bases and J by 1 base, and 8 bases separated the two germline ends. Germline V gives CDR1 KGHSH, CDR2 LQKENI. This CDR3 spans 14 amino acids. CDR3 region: CASSPERVNYGYTF. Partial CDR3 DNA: TGTGCCAGCTCACCAGAACGGGTTAACTATGGC.

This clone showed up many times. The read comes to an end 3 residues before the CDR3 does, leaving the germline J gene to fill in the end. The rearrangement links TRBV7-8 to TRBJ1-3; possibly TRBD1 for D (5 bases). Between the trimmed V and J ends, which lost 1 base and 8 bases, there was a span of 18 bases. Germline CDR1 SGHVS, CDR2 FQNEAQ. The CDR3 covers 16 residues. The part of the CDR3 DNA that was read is TGTGCCAGCAGCTTAGACCCCCCAGGGTATTTGGACACC. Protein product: CASSLDPPGYLDT. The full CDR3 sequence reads CASSLDPPGYLDTIYF.

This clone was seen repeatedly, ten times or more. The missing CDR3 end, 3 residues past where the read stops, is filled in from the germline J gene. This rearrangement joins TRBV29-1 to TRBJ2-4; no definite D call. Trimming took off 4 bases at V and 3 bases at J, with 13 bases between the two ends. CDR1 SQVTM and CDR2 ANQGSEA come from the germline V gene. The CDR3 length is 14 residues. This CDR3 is CSVVLSLGKNIQYF. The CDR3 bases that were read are TGCAGCGTTGTGTTGTCGCTCGGCAAAAACATT. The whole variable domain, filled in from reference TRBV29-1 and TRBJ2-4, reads SAVISQKPSRDICQRGTSLTIQCQVDSQVTMMFWYRQQPGQSLTLIATANQGSEATYESGFVIDKFPISRPNLTFSTLTVSNMSPEDSSIYLCSVVLSLGKNIQYFGAGTRLSVL.